This T cell receptor (beta chain) was recorded in a study of OX40 agonist ivuxolimab in advanced cancers. About this clone itself: Its antigen is not known.

The CDR3 has 16 amino acids. Trimming removed 4 bases from V and 6 bases from J; junction bases left unmatched: 10. Germline CDR1 reads SGHTS; CDR2 reads YDEGEE. Findings of the study overall: It was also the case that some nonresponders had low normalized T-cell clonal expansion. Expanded clones tended on average to be more numerous among CD8+ T cells than CD4+. Expanded peripheral T cells had an undetermined antigen specificity.

Measured with immunoSEQ multiplex PCR; TCRdb has only the in-frame clones, and not every one. The sample has roughly 79,000 clones, roughly 85% seen once. The chain recombines TRBV5-8 with TRBJ2-1; TRBD2 matches at 10 bases. This receptor was obtained from an adult with an advanced solid tumor such as melanoma, head and neck, liver or kidney cancer. The sample in question was CD4+ or CD8+ T cells sorted from blood, obtained in a trial of the OX40 agonist ivuxolimab. CDR3 in DNA: TGTGCCAGCAGCCAGAGGTGGACTAGCGGCCTCAATGAGCAGTTCTTC. Translated, it gives CASSQRWTSGLNEQFF.